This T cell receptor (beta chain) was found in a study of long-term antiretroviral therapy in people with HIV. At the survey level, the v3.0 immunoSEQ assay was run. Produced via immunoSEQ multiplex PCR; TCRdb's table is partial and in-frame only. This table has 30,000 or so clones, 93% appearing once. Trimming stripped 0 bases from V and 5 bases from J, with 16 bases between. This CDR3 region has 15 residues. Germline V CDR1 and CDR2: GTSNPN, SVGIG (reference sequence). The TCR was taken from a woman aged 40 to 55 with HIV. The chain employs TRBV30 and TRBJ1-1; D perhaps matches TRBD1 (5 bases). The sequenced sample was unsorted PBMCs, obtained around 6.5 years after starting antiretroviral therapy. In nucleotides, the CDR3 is TGTGCCTGGAGTGTAGGGGATTTGGGTCAGACTGAAGCTTTCTTT. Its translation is CAWSVGDLGQTEAFF. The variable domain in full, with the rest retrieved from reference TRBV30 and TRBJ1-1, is SQTIHQWPATLVQPVGSPLSLECTVEGTSNPNLYWYRQAAGRGLQLLFYSVGIGQISSEVPQNLSASRPQDRQFILSSKKLLLSDSGFYLCAWSVGDLGQTEAFFGQGTRLTVV.